The entry that follows covers one T cell receptor beta chain sequence. Its specificity is unknown. This entry comes from a study of Graves' ophthalmopathy and Graves' hyperthyroidism. Points from the study as a whole: Clonotypes were expanded in thyroid at above 0.001 frequency, and most also appeared in blood. Predictions made by the model for ophthalmopathy progression reached just over 70% sensitivity and around 72% specificity.

Uncontrolled infections, pregnancy, lactation or other autoimmune diseases led to patient exclusion. Amplification targeted the TCR beta CDR3 regions, with RNA transcripts as the source material. Scientists carried out first-round RT-PCR using HTBI primers and then a second-round multiplex PCR. Using its own MiXCR run on the multiplex PCR reads, TCRdb lists one record per CDR3 protein. The table shows hundreds of thousands of distinct CDR3 sequences, with approximately 40% occurring only once. This CDR3 comprises 14 residues. The germline gives CDR1 DFQATT, CDR2 SNEGSKA (reference sequence). The ends lost 5 bases at V and 2 bases at J; junction bases unmatched: 9.

The receptor's source is an adult man with Graves' ophthalmopathy. The chain couples TRBV20-1 to TRBJ2-7; 7 bases fit TRBD2. Sequenced: peripheral blood. CDR3 loop: CSAGRSGTPYEQYF. CDR3 DNA sequence: TGCAGTGCTGGACGGAGCGGGACTCCCTACGAGCAGTACTTC.